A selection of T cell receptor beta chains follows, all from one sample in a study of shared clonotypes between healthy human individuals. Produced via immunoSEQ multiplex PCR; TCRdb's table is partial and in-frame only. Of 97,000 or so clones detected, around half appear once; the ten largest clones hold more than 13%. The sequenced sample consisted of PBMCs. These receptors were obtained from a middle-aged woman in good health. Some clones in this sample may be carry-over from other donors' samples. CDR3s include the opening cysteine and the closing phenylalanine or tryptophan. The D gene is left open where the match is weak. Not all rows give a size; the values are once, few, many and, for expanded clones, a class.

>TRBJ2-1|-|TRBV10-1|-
TGCGCCAGCAGTGGGGTAGCCAACAATGAGCAGTTCTTC
CASSGVANNEQFF
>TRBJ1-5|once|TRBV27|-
TGTGCCAGCCGGGCGCGAGGGGGGGCCGTCGAACAGCCCCAGCATTTT
CASRARGGAVEQPQHF
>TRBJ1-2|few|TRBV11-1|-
TGTGCCAGCAGCTTAGCGGGGTTCGGGGGCCTGAGTGGCTACACCTTC
CASSLAGFGGLSGYTF
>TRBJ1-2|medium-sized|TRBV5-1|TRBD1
TGCGCCAGCAGCCCGCGGGACAGAAACTATGGCTACACCTTC
CASSPRDRNYGYTF
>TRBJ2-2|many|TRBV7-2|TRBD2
TGTGCCAGCAGCCAACTAGCGGGGGAAACCGGGGAGCTGTTTTTT
CASSQLAGETGELFF
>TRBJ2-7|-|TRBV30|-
TGTGCCTGGAGCGATACCGGTTCTGAGCAGTACTTC
CAWSDTGSEQYF
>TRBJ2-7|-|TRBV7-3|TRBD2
TGTGCCAGCAGCATAACGGGACACAGGCGGGAGGCCCCCTACGAGCAGTACTTC
CASSITGHRREAPYEQYF
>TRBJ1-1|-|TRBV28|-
TGTGCCAGCAGTTCGAGGGTGGTCACTGAAGCTTTCTTT
CASSSRVVTEAFF
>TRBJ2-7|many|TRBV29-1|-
TGCAGCGTTGTATCAGGGCTCCACTCCTACGAGCAGTACTTC
CSVVSGLHSYEQYF
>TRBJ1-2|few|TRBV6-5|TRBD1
TGTGCCAGCAGTCGGAGGACAGGGATTAACTATGGCTACACCTTC
CASSRRTGINYGYTF
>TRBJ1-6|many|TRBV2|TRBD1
TGTGCCACAAGCCGGGACAGCCAGTCACCCCTCCACTTT
CATSRDSQSPLHF
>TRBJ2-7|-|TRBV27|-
TGTGCCAGCAGTTTAAGGAGGTCTTACGAGCAGTACTTC
CASSLRRSYEQYF
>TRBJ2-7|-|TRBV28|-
TGTGCCAGCAGCTTGGAAGGGGGGCGCGAGCAGTACTTC
CASSLEGGREQYF
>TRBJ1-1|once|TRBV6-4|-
TGTGCCAGCAGTGACGAGGGAGGGACTGAAGCTTTCTTT
CASSDEGGTEAFF
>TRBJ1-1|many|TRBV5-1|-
TGCGCCAGCAGCTCGACAGTGAACACTGAAGCTTTCTTT
CASSSTVNTEAFF
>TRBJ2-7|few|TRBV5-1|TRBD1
TGCGCCAGCAGCTCATCCCGGACAGGGGGAGAGGAGCAGTACTTC
CASSSSRTGGEEQYF
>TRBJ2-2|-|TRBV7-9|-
TGTGCCAGCCAAACTTTCAGGGGCAACACCGGGGAGCTGTTTTTT
CASQTFRGNTGELFF
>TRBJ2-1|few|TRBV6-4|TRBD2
TGTGCCAGCAGTGACTCTAGCGGGAGTTGGGATGAGCAGTTCTTC
CASSDSSGSWDEQFF
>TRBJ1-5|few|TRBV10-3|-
TGTGCCATAGGGGGGGCCCTCAATCAGCCCCAGCATTTT
CAIGGALNQPQHF
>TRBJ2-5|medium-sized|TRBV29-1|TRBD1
TGCAGCGGGGGGACAGCCCAAGAGACCCAGTACTTC
CSGGTAQETQYF
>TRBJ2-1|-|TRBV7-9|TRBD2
TGTGCCAGCAGAACGACTAGCGGGAGGGCCGACAATGAGCAGTTCTTC
CASRTTSGRADNEQFF
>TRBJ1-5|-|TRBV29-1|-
TGCAGCGTGGGGGCGTGGGATCAGCCCCAGCATTTT
CSVGAWDQPQHF
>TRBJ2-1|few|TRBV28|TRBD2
TGTGCCAGCAGCATATCCCCCGGGGCGGGAGGGTTGCACAATGAGCAGTTCTTC
CASSISPGAGGLHNEQFF
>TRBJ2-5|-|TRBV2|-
TGTGCCAGCAGGCTCAGAGAGACCCAGTACTTC
CASRLRETQYF
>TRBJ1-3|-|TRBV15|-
TGTGCCACCAGCCAGGGGCCCGGGACTGGAAACACCATATATTTT
CATSQGPGTGNTIYF
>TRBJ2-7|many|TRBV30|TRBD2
TGTGCCTGGAGTGTACAGCGGGAGATCTACGAGCAGTACTTC
CAWSVQREIYEQYF
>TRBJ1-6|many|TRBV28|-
TGTGCCAGCAGAAACAGGGATAATTCACCCCTCCACTTT
CASRNRDNSPLHF
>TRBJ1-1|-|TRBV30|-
TGTGCCTGGACCAACAGGGTGACTCGGACTGAAGCTTTCTTT
CAWTNRVTRTEAFF
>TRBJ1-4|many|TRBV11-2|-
TGTGCCAGCAGCTTATCAGGGCGAGAAAAACTGTTTTTT
CASSLSGREKLFF
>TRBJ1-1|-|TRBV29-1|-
TGCAGCGCTGAAGATCATGGGCTGGGGAACACTGAGGCTTTCTTT
CSAEDHGLGNTEAFF
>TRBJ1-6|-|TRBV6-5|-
TGTGCCAGCAGCCCTGGACCTCAGGTTTCACCCCTCCACTTT
CASSPGPQVSPLHF
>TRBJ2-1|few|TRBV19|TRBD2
TGTGCCAGTAGTATGGAGGGAGGGGACTACAATGAGCAGTTCTTC
CASSMEGGDYNEQFF
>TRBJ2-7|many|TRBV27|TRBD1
TGTGCCAGCAGTTCCCCGGGACAGGGGGCATACGAGCAGTACTTC
CASSSPGQGAYEQYF
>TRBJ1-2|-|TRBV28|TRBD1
TGTGCCAGCAGCCTTAACAGGGGAGGCTACACCTTC
CASSLNRGGYTF
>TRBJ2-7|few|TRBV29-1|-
TGCAGCGTCTCGGACCGCAGCTCCTACGAGCAGTACTTC
CSVSDRSSYEQYF
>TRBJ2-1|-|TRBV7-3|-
TGTGCCAGCAGCCCCGGGCCAAACAATGAGCAGTTCTTC
CASSPGPNNEQFF
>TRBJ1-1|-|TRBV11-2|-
TGTGCCAGCAGCTTACGGAACACTGAAGCTTTCTTT
CASSLRNTEAFF
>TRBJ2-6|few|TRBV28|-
TGTGCCAGCAGTGAATTGGACTTCTCTGGGGCCAACGTCCTGACTTTC
CASSELDFSGANVLTF
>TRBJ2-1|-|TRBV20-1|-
TGCAGTGAGGGGATGGGACTCGAGCAGTTCTTC
CSEGMGLEQFF
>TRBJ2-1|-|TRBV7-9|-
TGTGCCAGCAGCCCGACAGGGGAGGGGGAGCAGTTCTTC
CASSPTGEGEQFF
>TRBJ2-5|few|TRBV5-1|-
TGCGCCAGCACCCCAGGGACGGGAGTAGAGACCCAGTACTTC
CASTPGTGVETQYF
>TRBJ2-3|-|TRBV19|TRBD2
TGTGCCAGTGGATCGACTAGCGGGACGGGCACAGATACGCAGTATTTT
CASGSTSGTGTDTQYF
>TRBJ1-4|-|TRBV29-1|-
TGCAGCGTTCTAGGCTTTGGCAGTAATGAAAAACTGTTTTTT
CSVLGFGSNEKLFF
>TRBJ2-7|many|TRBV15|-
TGTGCCACCAGCAAAGGACAGATGGGGGAACAGTACTTC
CATSKGQMGEQYF
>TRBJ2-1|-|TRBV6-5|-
TGTGCCAGCAGCGCCGGGACATGGTCCTACAATGAGCAGTTCTTC
CASSAGTWSYNEQFF
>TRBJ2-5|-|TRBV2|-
TGTGCCAGCTCCGACAGGATGGAGGAGACCCAGTACTTC
CASSDRMEETQYF
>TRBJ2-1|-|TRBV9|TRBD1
TGTGCCAGCAGCGCTCCGGGACAGGCCGTTTACAATGAGCAGTTCTTC
CASSAPGQAVYNEQFF
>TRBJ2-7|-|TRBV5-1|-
TGCGCCAGCAGGGCCCGGGACGCGCTAATTTCCTACGAGCAGTACTTC
CASRARDALISYEQYF
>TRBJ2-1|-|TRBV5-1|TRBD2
TGCGCCAGCAGCTTGGCTCTAGCGGGAGGGTATGAGCAGTTCTTC
CASSLALAGGYEQFF
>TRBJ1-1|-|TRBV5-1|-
TGCGCCAGCAGCTTGGATGGGGGAATGAACACTGAAGCTTTCTTT
CASSLDGGMNTEAFF
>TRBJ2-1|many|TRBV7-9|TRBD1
TGTGCCAGCAGCCCGGGGCCCGGGACAGGGGTGTTTGAGCAGTTCTTC
CASSPGPGTGVFEQFF
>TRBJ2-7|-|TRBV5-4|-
TGTGCCAGCAGCTTGGAAAGGACTGTAGAAGCCTACGAGCAGTACTTC
CASSLERTVEAYEQYF
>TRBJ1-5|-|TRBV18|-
TGTGCCAGCTCACCGGGCCGCAATAGCAATCAGCCCCAGCATTTT
CASSPGRNSNQPQHF
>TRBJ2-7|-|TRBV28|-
TGTGCCAGCAGTTTAGTGGCAGGAAGGTACGAGCAGTACTTC
CASSLVAGRYEQYF
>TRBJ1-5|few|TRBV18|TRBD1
TGTGCCAGCTCACAACTCCAGGGGGCGGATCAGCCCCAGCATTTT
CASSQLQGADQPQHF
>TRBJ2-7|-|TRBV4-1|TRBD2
TGCGCCAGCAGCCAAGAAATGGTGGGAGGGCCCCCCTACGAGCAGTACTTC
CASSQEMVGGPPYEQYF
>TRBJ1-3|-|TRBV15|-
TGTGCCACCAGCAGAGATCAAGGCTCTGGAAACACCATATATTTT
CATSRDQGSGNTIYF
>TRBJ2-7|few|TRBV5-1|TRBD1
TGCGCCAGCAGCACGGGGACAGGCGGCACCTACGAGCAGTACTTC
CASSTGTGGTYEQYF
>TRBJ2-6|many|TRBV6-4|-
TGTGCCAGCAGTGAATTGGACTTCTCTGGGGCCAACGTCCTGACTTTC
CASSELDFSGANVLTF